These 5 T cell receptor beta chains were sequenced from one sample in a study of patients and donors after allogeneic stem cell transplantation. Using its own MiXCR run on the RT-PCR reads, TCRdb lists one record per CDR3 protein. This table holds 800,000 to 1,000,000 distinct CDR3 sequences, under 20% found once. Sequenced: blood, either unsorted or a sorted T cell fraction (not recorded which). These receptors were obtained from a human donor who was either an allogeneic HSCT recipient or a stem cell or donor lymphocyte infusion donor (not recorded which). It is not recorded whose cells these are; they may come from a transplant donor.

CDR3 residues: CASSEAALRGLGCTF. The CDR3 nucleotides are TGTGCCAGCAGTGAAGCCGCTTTGAGAGGGCTTGGTTGCACCTTC. The chain employs TRBV2 and TRBJ1-2; no firm D call. The CDR3 loop spans 15 amino acids. V was shortened by 0 bases and J by 13 bases, with 21 bases between the two germline ends. CDR1 and CDR2 (germline): SNHLY, FYNNEI.

This rearrangement joins TRBV6-1 to TRBJ2-7, with TRBD1 identical over 9 bases. CDR1 and CDR2 (germline): MNHNS, SASEGT. V dropped 6 bases and J dropped 3; count of bases not matched to a gene: 9. CDR3 length equals 15 residues. The CDR3 protein is CASRGGGTGSYEQYF. CDR3 nucleotides: TGTGCCAGCAGAGGGGGGGGGACAGGGAGCTACGAGCAGTACTTC.

The gene calls are TRBV6-5 and TRBJ2-5; D remains ambiguous. Trimming removed 0 bases from V and 4 bases from J, with 9 bases in between. CDR1 is MNHEY and CDR2 is SVGAGI in the germline V gene. The CDR3 totals 14 residues. The CDR3 sequence is CASSYSLTGETQYF. CDR3 sequence (DNA): TGTGCCAGCAGTTACTCACTCACCGGAGAGACCCAGTACTTC.

The chain recombines TRBV7-3 with TRBJ2-3; D gene uncertain. The CDR3 covers 14 residues. Germline loops: CDR1 SGHTA, CDR2 FQGTGA. V lost 3 bases and J 3 bases, leaving 10 bases between the germline ends. CDR3 sequence (DNA): TGTGCCAGCAGCTTGTCACGGCTAACAGATACGCAGTATTTT. Translated: CASSLSRLTDTQYF.

The chain combines TRBV20-1 with TRBJ2-5, with D unresolved. The V gene lost 3 bases and the J gene lost 4 bases, with 12 bases spanning the gap. Germline-derived CDR1 and CDR2 are DFQATT and SNEGSKA (reference sequence). This CDR3 comprises 13 residues. Here the CDR3 DNA reads TGCAGTGCTAGTCGGGCGACCGGAGAGACCCAGTACTTC. Amino acids: CSASRATGETQYF.